The next 9 T cell receptor beta chains were all read from a single sample in a study of blood T cell repertoires in COVID-19. The repertoire was sequenced with immunoSEQ multiplex PCR; TCRdb's copy has only in-frame clones and lacks some. The profile covers about 200,000 clones, with 82% appearing a single time and about 15% taken by the ten largest. Sequencing was performed on PBMCs or T cells enriched from blood (not recorded which). The receptors come from a man aged 35-49 years who had recovered from COVID-19.

V usage is TRBV18 and J usage is TRBJ1-4, with D unresolved. This CDR3 has 12 residues. With 7 bases removed from V and 7 bases from J, the gap between germline ends came to 10 bases. Germline V lookup: CDR1 KGHSH, CDR2 LQKENI. CDR3 residues: CASFGVVEKLFF. CDR3 coding DNA: TGTGCCAGCTTCGGGGTGGTTGAAAAACTGTTTTTT.

The chain combines TRBV7-9 with TRBJ1-4, with 9 bases matching TRBD1. V shed 8 bases and J 6 bases; nucleotides not matched to a gene: 7. Germline V gene sequence: CDR1 SEHNR, CDR2 FQNEAQ (reference sequence). This CDR3 comprises 14 residues. The CDR3 sequence is CASGRQGGDEKLFF. Here the CDR3 DNA reads TGTGCCAGCGGACGACAGGGGGGGGATGAAAAACTGTTTTTT.

This clone was recorded a few times. The chain is built from TRBV10-3 and TRBJ2-1, with TRBD2 identical over 8 bases. The germline gives CDR1 ENHRY, CDR2 SYGVKD. V shed 8 bases, J shed 7 bases, and the junction held 4 bases outside the gene matches. The length of the CDR3 is 12 residues. The chain's CDR3 is CAIGTSGNEQFF. As DNA, the CDR3 is TGTGCCATCGGGACTAGTGGTAATGAGCAGTTCTTC.

The sample holds a few counts of this clone. V gene TRBV2 combines with J gene TRBJ1-6; the D gene is possibly TRBD1 (5 bases). CDR3 size: 16 residues. Germline V CDR1 and CDR2: SNHLY, FYNNEI. Deletions cut 7 bases from V and 9 bases from J, with 22 bases between. The CDR3 protein is CASNVEQGFLPSPLHF. The CDR3 DNA reads as TGTGCCAGCAATGTTGAGCAGGGTTTTTTGCCTTCACCCCTCCACTTT. The full variable domain, in which reference TRBV2 and TRBJ1-6 provide the parts outside the CDR3, is EPEVTQTPSHQVTQMGQEVILRCVPISNHLYFYWYRQILGQKVEFLVSFYNNEISEKSEIFDDQFSVERPDGSNFTLKIRSTKLEDSAMYFCASNVEQGFLPSPLHFGNGTRLTVT.

The rearrangement uses TRBV20-1 and TRBJ1-3; the D is unclear. The CDR3 is 11 amino acids. The germline gives CDR1 DFQATT, CDR2 SNEGSKA (reference sequence). The CDR3 DNA sequence: TGCAGCAAGAGTGCTGGAAACACCATATATTTT. It specifies CSKSAGNTIYF.

The chain carries TRBV4-2 and TRBJ2-3; no definite D call. The CDR3 totals 14 residues. The ends were cut back, 1 base at V and 1 base at J, with 6 bases in the middle. Germline CDR1 LGHNA, CDR2 YNFKEQ. In DNA, the CDR3 is TGTGCCAGCAGCCAAGTTGTCGGCACAGATACGCAGTATTTT. Amino acid sequence: CASSQVVGTDTQYF.

The chain couples TRBV6-2 or TRBV6-3 to TRBJ2-7; 9 bases line up with TRBD2. V shed 4 bases, J shed 4 bases, and the junction held 11 bases outside the gene matches. Germline V gene lookup returns CDR1 MNHEY and CDR2 SVGEGT. The CDR3 totals 16 residues. CDR3 amino acids: CASSSKRLAEGYEQYF. The DNA for the CDR3 is TGTGCCAGCAGTTCCAAAAGACTAGCGGAGGGGTACGAGCAGTACTTC.

The chain is built from TRBV11-2 and TRBJ2-7; D perhaps matches TRBD1 (5 bases). V lost 3 bases to trimming and J lost 2 bases, with 11 bases between them. The V gene's germline CDR1 is SGHAT and CDR2 FQNNGV. The CDR3 length is 14 residues. This chain's CDR3 is CASSFGARAYEQYF. CDR3 bases: TGTGCCAGCAGCTTTGGGGCCAGGGCCTACGAGCAGTACTTC. The full variable domain, in which reference TRBV11-2 and TRBJ2-7 provide the parts outside the CDR3, is EAGVAQSPRYKIIEKRQSVAFWCNPISGHATLYWYQQILGQGPKLLIQFQNNGVVDDSQLPKDRFSAERLKGVDSTLKIQPAKLEDSAVYLCASSFGARAYEQYFGPGTRLTVT.

DNA for the CDR3: TGTGCCATCAGGCCGGGGACAGATCAGCCCCAGCATTTT. Amino acids: CAIRPGTDQPQHF. The chain is built from TRBV10-3 and TRBJ1-5; 7 bases agree with TRBD1. There are 13 residues in the CDR3. Germline CDR1 ENHRY, CDR2 SYGVKD. Trimming cost V 6 bases and J 5 bases; bases outside gene matches: 4.